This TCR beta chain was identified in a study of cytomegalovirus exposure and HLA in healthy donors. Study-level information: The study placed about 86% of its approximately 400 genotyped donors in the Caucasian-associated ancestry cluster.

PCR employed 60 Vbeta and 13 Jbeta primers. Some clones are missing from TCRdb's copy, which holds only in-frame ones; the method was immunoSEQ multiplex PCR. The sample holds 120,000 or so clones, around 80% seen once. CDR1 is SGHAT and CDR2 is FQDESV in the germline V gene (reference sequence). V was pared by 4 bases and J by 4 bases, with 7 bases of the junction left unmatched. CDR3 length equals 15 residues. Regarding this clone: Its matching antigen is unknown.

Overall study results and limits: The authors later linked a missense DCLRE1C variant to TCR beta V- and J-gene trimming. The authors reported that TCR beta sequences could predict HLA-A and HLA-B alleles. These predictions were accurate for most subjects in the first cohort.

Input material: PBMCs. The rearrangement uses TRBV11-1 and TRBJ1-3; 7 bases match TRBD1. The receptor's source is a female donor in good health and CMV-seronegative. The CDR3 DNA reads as TGTGCCAGCAGCTCGACCCGGGGACAGGGAAACACCATATATTTT. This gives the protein CASSSTRGQGNTIYF.